This T cell receptor (beta chain) was sequenced during a study of CD8 T cells in Susac syndrome. RNA was extracted with the RNeasy kit, and a quantity of about 0.45 to 1 ug was reverse transcribed using random hexamers. Using its own MiXCR run on the immunoSEQ multiplex PCR reads, TCRdb lists one record per CDR3 protein. The sample yields roughly 190,000 distinct CDR3 sequences, 95% seen once. As concerns this clonotype: Antigen specificity is unknown.

Study-wide findings and caveats: CD8+ clonal expansion in Susac was maximal in TEMRA cells and in active patients.

V was clipped by 1 base and J by 1 base, with 10 bases between them. This CDR3 region has 14 residues. Germline loops: CDR1 DFQATT, CDR2 SNEGSKA (reference sequence). This clonotype originated in a human donor with Susac syndrome. The gene calls are TRBV20-1 and TRBJ1-2, with D possibly being TRBD1 (5 bases). The sequenced sample was CD8+ T cells from PBMCs. The CDR3 spells CSARGEGINYGYTF. CDR3 DNA sequence: TGCAGTGCTAGAGGAGAGGGGATTAACTATGGCTACACCTTC.